This T cell receptor beta chain was identified in a study of blood T cell repertoires in COVID-19. Study as a whole: Samples came from the United States, Italy and Spain, spanning acute and convalescent COVID-19.

Cohorts were based on clinical histories the participants reported. A single count supports this clone. The junction shows a germline mismatch at one end, possibly a read error. Original processing notes: By means of reference gene primer amplification, nucleated cell counts were estimated. Assay: immunoSEQ multiplex PCR; the TCRdb copy retains only in-frame clones and omits some. From that table come the V and J calls and clone size; the DNA was used to work out D and trimming. This table holds a few hundred thousand clones, 75% to 90% found once. Germline V gene data show CDR1 as SSHAT and CDR2 as FNYEAQ (reference sequence). The CDR3 length is 16 residues.

The chain employs TRBV7-7 and TRBJ2-1; D remains unclear. The sample consisted of PBMCs or T cells enriched from blood (not recorded which). This clonotype originated in a man aged 35-49 years who had recovered from COVID-19. The DNA for the CDR3 is TGTGCTAGCAGCTTAGGGTCCTTCAGCTCCTACAATGAGCAGTTCTTC. Its protein product is CASSLGSFSSYNEQFF.